This T cell receptor (beta chain) was recorded in a study of T cell repertoires in cytomegalovirus infection. Study summary: HLA-B-restricted CMV epitopes that are well studied were used alongside recently identified HLA-C-restricted ones. A matching HLA type, together with CMV infection, was signaled by public TCR beta signatures. Findings of the study overall: HLA-C-restricted CMV clonotypes gave the most frequent clonotype in two of eight donors. Adding up the frequency of public TCR beta families identified people who carried CMV plus the relevant HLA.

In the case of this clonotype: The target antigen is unknown.

Trimming pared 0 bases from V and 1 base from J, leaving 3 bases between. Germline CDR1 reads LGHNA; CDR2 reads YSLEER. The CDR3 spans 13 residues. TCRdb re-derived calls from the reads in MiXCR, one entry per CDR3 protein. This table has around 430,000 distinct CDR3 sequences, approximately 46% appearing once. V gene TRBV4-3 combines with J gene TRBJ1-1; D not resolved. The sequence came from a human donor in good health (CMV status not recorded). Some clones in this sample may be carry-over from other donors' samples. This specimen consisted of cultured PBMCs, obtained from culture after CMV antigen stimulation. The CDR3 loop is CASSQDENTEAFF. In DNA, the CDR3 is TGCGCCAGCAGCCAAGATGAGAACACTGAAGCTTTCTTT.